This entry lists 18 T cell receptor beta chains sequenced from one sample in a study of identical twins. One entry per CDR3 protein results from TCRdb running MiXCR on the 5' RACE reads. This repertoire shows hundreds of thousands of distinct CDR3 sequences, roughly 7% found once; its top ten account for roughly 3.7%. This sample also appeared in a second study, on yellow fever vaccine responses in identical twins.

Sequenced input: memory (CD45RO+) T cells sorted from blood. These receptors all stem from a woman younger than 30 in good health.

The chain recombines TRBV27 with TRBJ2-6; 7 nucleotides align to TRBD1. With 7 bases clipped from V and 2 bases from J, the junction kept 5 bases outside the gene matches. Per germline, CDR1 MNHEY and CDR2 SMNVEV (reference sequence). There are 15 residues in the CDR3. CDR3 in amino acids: CASTKQGTGANVLTF. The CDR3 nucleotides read TGTGCCAGCACGAAACAGGGGACTGGGGCCAACGTCCTGACTTTC.

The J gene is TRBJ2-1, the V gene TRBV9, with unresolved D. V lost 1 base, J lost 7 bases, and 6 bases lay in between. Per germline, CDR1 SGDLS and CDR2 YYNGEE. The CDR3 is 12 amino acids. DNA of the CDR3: TGTGCCAGCAGCGTAATAGGAAATGAGCAGTTCTTC. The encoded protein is CASSVIGNEQFF.

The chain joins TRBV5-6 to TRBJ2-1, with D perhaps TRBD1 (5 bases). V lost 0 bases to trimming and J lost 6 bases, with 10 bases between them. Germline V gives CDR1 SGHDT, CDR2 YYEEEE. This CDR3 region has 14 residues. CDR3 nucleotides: TGTGCCAGCAGCTTGGTTTCAGGGTTCAATGAGCAGTTCTTC. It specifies CASSLVSGFNEQFF.

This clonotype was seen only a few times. Here the CDR3 reads CASSHLDRVEGYTF. CDR3 DNA: TGTGCCAGCAGCCACCTGGACAGGGTAGAGGGCTACACCTTC. The rearrangement links TRBV14 to TRBJ1-2; TRBD1 matches 8 bases. V was clipped by 3 bases and J by 8 bases; unmatched bases: 8. Looked up from germline, CDR1 is SGHDN and CDR2 is FVKESK. The length of the CDR3 is 14 residues.

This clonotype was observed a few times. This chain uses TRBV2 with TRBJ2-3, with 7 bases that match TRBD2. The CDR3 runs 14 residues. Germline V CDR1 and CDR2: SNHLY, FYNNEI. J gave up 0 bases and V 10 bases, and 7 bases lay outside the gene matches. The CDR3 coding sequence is TGTGCCAACATGCTAGCGGATAGCACAGATACGCAGTATTTT. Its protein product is CANMLADSTDTQYF.

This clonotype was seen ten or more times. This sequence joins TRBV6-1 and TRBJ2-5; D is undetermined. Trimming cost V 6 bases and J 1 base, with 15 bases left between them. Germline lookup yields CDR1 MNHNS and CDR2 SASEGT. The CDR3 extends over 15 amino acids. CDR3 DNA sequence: TGTGCCAGCAGATCTCAACGGACGTCCCAAGAGACCCAGTACTTC. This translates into CASRSQRTSQETQYF.

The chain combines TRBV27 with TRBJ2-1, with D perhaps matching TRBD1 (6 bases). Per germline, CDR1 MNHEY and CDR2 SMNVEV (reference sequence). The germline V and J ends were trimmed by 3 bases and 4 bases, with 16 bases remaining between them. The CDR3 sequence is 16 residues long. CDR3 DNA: TGTGCCAGCAGTTTCGGGGCGGACAGAGATTACAATGAGCAGTTCTTC. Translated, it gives CASSFGADRDYNEQFF.

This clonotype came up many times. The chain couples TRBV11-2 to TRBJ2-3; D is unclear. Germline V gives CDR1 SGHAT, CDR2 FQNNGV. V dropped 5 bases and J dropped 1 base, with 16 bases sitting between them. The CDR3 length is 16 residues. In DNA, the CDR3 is TGTGCCAGCAGCCCTTTTAGGCGGAGTCGCACAGATACGCAGTATTTT. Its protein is CASSPFRRSRTDTQYF.

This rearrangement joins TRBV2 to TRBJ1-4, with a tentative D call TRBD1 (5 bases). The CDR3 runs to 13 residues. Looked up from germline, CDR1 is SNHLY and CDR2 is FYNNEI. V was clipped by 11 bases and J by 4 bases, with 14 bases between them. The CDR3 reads CASAGPLNEKLFF. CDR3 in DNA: TGTGCCTCAGCAGGGCCACTTAATGAAAAACTGTTTTTT.

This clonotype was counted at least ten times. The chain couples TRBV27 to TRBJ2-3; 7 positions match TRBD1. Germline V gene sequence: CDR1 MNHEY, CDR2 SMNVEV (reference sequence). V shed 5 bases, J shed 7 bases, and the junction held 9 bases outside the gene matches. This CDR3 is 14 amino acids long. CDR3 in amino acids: CASSPLTGVNTQYF. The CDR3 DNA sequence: TGTGCCAGCAGTCCCTTAACAGGGGTAAATACGCAGTATTTT.

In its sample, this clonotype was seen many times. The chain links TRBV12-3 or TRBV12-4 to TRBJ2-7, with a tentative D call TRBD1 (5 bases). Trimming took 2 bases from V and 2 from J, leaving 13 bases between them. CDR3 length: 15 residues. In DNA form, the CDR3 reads TGTGCCAGCAGTTTACTAATGGGGCGCCCCTACGAGCAGTACTTC. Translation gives CASSLLMGRPYEQYF.

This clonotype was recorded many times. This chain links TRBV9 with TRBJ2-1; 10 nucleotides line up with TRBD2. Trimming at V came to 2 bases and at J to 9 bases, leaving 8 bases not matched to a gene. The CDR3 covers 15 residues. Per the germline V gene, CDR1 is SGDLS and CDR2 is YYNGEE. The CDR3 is CASSVGAGGRGEQFF. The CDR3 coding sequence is TGTGCCAGCAGCGTTGGAGCGGGGGGGCGGGGTGAGCAGTTCTTC.

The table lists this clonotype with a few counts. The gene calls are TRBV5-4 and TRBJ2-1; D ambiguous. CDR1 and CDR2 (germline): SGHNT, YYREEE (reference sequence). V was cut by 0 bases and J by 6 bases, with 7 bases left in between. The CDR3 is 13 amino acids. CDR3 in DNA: TGTGCCAGCAGCTTGGAGGAAGTCAATGAGCAGTTCTTC. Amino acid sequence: CASSLEEVNEQFF.

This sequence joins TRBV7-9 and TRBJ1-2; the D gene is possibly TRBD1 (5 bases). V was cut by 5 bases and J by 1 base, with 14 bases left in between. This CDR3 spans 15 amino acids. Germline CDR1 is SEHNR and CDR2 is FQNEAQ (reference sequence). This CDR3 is CASSISQGLNYGYTF. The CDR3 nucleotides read TGTGCCAGCAGCATTTCCCAGGGACTTAACTATGGCTACACCTTC.

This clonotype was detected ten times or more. CDR3 region: CSGYDRVGTGELFF. The CDR3 DNA sequence: TGCAGCGGATACGACAGGGTCGGAACCGGGGAGCTGTTTTTT. The chain has TRBV29-1 and TRBJ2-2; 7 nucleotides line up with TRBD1. This CDR3 contains 14 residues. Germline lookup yields CDR1 SQVTM and CDR2 ANQGSEA. V lost 7 bases, J lost 5 bases, and 10 bases stayed unmatched.

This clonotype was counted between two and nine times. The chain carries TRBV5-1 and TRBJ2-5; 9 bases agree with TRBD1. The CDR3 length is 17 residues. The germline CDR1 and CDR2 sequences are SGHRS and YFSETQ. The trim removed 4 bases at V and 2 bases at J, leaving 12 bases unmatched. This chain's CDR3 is CASSRQPGQGSQETQYF. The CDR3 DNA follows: TGCGCCAGCAGCCGACAACCGGGACAGGGCTCACAAGAGACCCAGTACTTC.

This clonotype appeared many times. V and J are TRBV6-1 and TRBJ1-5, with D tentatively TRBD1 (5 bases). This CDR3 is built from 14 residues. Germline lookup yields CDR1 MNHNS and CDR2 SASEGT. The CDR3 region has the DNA TGTGCTATTAGTCGGGGGGGTAGCAATCAGCCCCAGCATTTT. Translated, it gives CAISRGGSNQPQHF.

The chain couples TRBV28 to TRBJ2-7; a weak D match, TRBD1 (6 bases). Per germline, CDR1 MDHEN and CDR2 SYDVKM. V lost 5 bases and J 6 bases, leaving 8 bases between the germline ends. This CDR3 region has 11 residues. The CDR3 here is CASSAGVEQYV. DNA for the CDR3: TGTGCCAGCAGTGCAGGGGTCGAGCAGTACGTC.